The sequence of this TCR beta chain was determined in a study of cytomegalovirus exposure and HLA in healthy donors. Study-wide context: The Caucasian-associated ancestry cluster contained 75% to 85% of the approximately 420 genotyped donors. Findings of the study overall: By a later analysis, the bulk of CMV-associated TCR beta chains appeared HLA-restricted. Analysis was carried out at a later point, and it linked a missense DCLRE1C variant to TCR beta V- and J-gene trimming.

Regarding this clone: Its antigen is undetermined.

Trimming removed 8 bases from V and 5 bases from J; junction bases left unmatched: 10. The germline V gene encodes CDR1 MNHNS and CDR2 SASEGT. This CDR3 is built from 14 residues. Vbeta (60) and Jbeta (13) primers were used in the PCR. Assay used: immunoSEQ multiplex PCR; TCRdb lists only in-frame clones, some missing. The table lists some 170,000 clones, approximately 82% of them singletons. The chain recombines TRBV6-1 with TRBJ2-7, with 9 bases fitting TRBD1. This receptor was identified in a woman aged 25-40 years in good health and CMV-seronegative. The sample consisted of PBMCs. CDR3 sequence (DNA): TGTGCCAGCGGCCTCCTTGGGACAGGGAACGAGCAGTACTTC. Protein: CASGLLGTGNEQYF.